This passage covers 3 T cell receptor beta chains from one sample sequenced in a study of post-analysis software for immune sequencing data. Overall study findings and caveats: Compared with controls, patients had more of about five TRBV segments, including TRBV5-6, TRBV5-1 and TRBV20-1.

Sequencing libraries made from TCR beta cDNA carried unique molecular identifiers. TCRdb itself ran the PCR reads through MiXCR, one entry per CDR3 protein. Of hundreds of thousands of distinct CDR3 sequences listed, about 53% are singletons. No antigen is known for these receptors. Sequenced material: blood. These TCRs come from a girl aged 5-17 years with multiple sclerosis.

The chain carries TRBV7-2 and TRBJ2-3, with D perhaps TRBD2 (6 bases). Trimming took off 7 bases at V and 2 bases at J, with 13 bases between the two ends. Germline values: CDR1 SGHTA, CDR2 FQGNSA. The CDR3 spans 14 residues. The CDR3 here is CASKWWEATDTQYF. CDR3 nucleotide sequence: TGTGCCAGCAAATGGTGGGAGGCCACAGATACGCAGTATTTT. The full variable domain, its missing parts supplied by reference TRBV7-2 and TRBJ2-3, is GAGVSQSPSNKVTEKGKDVELRCDPISGHTALYWYRQSLGQGLEFLIYFQGNSAPDKSGLPSDRFSAERTGGSVSTLTIQRTQQEDSAVYLCASKWWEATDTQYFGPGTRLTVL.

The rearrangement uses TRBV4-1 and TRBJ2-2, with 7 bases that match TRBD1. The CDR3 spans 19 residues. Germline CDR1 is MGHRA and CDR2 is YSYEKL. The junction had 10 bases not matched to a gene; V was cut back by 0 bases and J by 0 bases. Written as DNA, the CDR3 is TGCGCCAGCAGCCAAGATCTAATTAAGGGGGCCGCGAACACCGGGGAGCTGTTTTTT. It encodes CASSQDLIKGAANTGELFF.

This clonotype was observed a handful of times. The chain links TRBV29-1 to TRBJ2-1; tentatively, D is TRBD1 (6 bases). The V end lost 6 bases, the J end lost 6 bases, and 18 bases lay between the germline ends. Germline values: CDR1 SQVTM, CDR2 ANQGSEA. CDR3 length: 14 residues. CDR3 region: CSVPGVPGLNEQFF. The CDR3 region has the DNA TGCAGCGTGCCAGGGGTCCCAGGCCTCAATGAGCAGTTCTTC.